This T cell receptor beta chain was identified during a study of molecular identifiers for immune sequencing clone quantification. V dropped 4 bases and J dropped 7 bases, with 11 bases sitting between them. This CDR3 comprises 11 residues. From germline, CDR1 is SQVTM and CDR2 ANQGSEA. From the PCR reads, TCRdb called clonotypes with MiXCR, one entry per CDR3 protein. The sample has about 320,000 distinct CDR3 sequences, roughly 24% seen once; the top ten hold roughly 0.7%. The sequence was collected from a human donor in good health. Some libraries in this study had Jurkat cell RNA spiked in. Sequences were obtained from naive CD8+ T cells from blood, with Jurkat cell RNA spiked in. Noted subset: FACS-sorted CD8+CD4-CCR7+CD45RA+ naive T cells. This chain uses TRBV29-1 with TRBJ2-7, with D unresolved. CDR3 protein: CSVADSEEQYF. CDR3 in DNA: TGCAGCGTTGCCGACTCAGAAGAGCAGTACTTC.